This entry lists 28 T cell receptor beta chains sequenced from one sample in a study of blood T cell repertoires in COVID-19 (dated by TCRdb to about 2020). Library method: the immunoSEQ multiplex PCR assay. TCRdb carries this immuneACCESS record with in-frame sequences only. Its versions omit some clonotypes, under half of them owing to an unresolved V gene in the studies checked, with the rest unexplained. The sample table shows 200,000 to 250,000 clones, and approximately 87% are seen once. Of the sample, about 2.2% is held by the ten largest clones. Material for sequencing was peripheral blood. These receptors came from a woman aged 50 to 60 with acute or convalescent COVID-19.

The V call is TRBV11-1, the J call TRBJ2-7; a weak D match, TRBD1 (5 bases). The length of the CDR3 is 15 residues. Trimming pared 0 bases from V and 4 bases from J, leaving 13 bases between. CDR1 and CDR2 from the germline V gene are SGHAT and FQDESV (reference sequence). The CDR3 DNA is TGTGCCAGCAGCTTAGCCCCGTCAGGGCGATACGAGCAGTACTTC. Its translation is CASSLAPSGRYEQYF.

This chain links TRBV19 with TRBJ2-7, with D possibly matching TRBD2 (5 bases). Trimming cost V 1 base and J 3 bases, with 13 bases left between them. Germline V gives CDR1 LNHDA, CDR2 SQIVND (reference sequence). This CDR3 region has 15 residues. CDR3 DNA: TGTGCCAGTAGTATAGGGCTAGCCCACAACTACGAGCAGTACTTC. Protein: CASSIGLAHNYEQYF. The full variable domain, completed using reference TRBV19 and TRBJ2-7, is DGGITQSPKYLFRKEGQNVTLSCEQNLNHDAMYWYRQDPGQGLRLIYYSQIVNDFQKGDIAEGYSVSREKKESFPLTVTSAQKNPTAFYLCASSIGLAHNYEQYFGPGTRLTVT.

The chain recombines TRBV18 with TRBJ2-5; D not resolved. This CDR3 has 14 amino acids. The V gene's germline CDR1 is KGHSH and CDR2 LQKENI. The germline V and J ends were trimmed by 3 bases and 5 bases, with 13 bases remaining between them. The CDR3 coding sequence is TGTGCCAGCTCACCCACTCCAAAGTGGGAGACCCAGTACTTC. Its translation is CASSPTPKWETQYF.

The J gene is TRBJ1-3, the V gene TRBV7-2, with TRBD1 identical over 7 bases. The V gene's germline CDR1 is SGHTA and CDR2 FQGNSA. Trimming removed 1 base from V and 5 bases from J; junction bases left unmatched: 14. The CDR3 is made up of 18 amino acids. CDR3 protein: CASSLVLLQGSGRNTIYF. CDR3 DNA sequence: TGTGCCAGCAGCTTAGTCCTACTACAGGGGAGCGGAAGAAACACCATATATTTT. The full variable domain, in which reference TRBV7-2 and TRBJ1-3 provide the parts outside the CDR3, is GAGVSQSPSNKVTEKGKDVELRCDPISGHTALYWYRQSLGQGLEFLIYFQGNSAPDKSGLPSDRFSAERTGGSVSTLTIQRTQQEDSAVYLCASSLVLLQGSGRNTIYFGEGSWLTVV.

The V and J genes are TRBV27 and TRBJ2-7, with 11 bases identical to TRBD1. V was clipped by 5 bases and J by 3 bases; unmatched bases: 3. The CDR3 consists of 14 residues. Germline lookup yields CDR1 MNHEY and CDR2 SMNVEV (reference sequence). The CDR3 region is CASSAGTGGYEQYF. The CDR3 region has the DNA TGTGCCAGCAGTGCGGGGACAGGGGGCTACGAGCAGTACTTC.

The rearrangement joins TRBV14 to TRBJ1-3; tentatively, D is TRBD1 (5 bases). V lost 2 bases to trimming and J lost 3 bases, with 8 bases between them. CDR3 length: 14 amino acids. CDR1 and CDR2 from the germline V gene are SGHDN and FVKESK. In DNA form, the CDR3 reads TGTGCCAGCAGCCAACAGGGAGGTGGAAACACCATATATTTT. Translating gives CASSQQGGGNTIYF.

This chain links TRBV11-2 with TRBJ1-1; no clear D gene. The germline V and J ends were trimmed by 3 bases and 2 bases, with 7 bases remaining between them. CDR3 size: 13 residues. Looked up from germline, CDR1 is SGHAT and CDR2 is FQNNGV. In DNA, the CDR3 is TGTGCCAGCAGCTTGAGCTTCAACACTGAAGCTTTCTTT. Protein product: CASSLSFNTEAFF.

The rearrangement uses TRBV28 and TRBJ1-2; perhaps TRBD1 as D (5 bases). The V end lost 4 bases, the J end lost 5 bases, and 11 bases lay between the germline ends. CDR1 and CDR2 (germline): MDHEN, SYDVKM. The CDR3 length is 13 residues. CDR3 sequence reads: CASSSMTVYGYTF. CDR3 nucleotides: TGTGCCAGCAGTTCTATGACAGTGTATGGCTACACCTTC.

V usage is TRBV9 and J usage is TRBJ2-7; TRBD1 agrees at 9 bases. From germline, CDR1 is SGDLS and CDR2 YYNGEE. V trimming: 3 bases; J trimming: 2 bases; junction bases outside the gene matches: 3. CDR3 length: 14 amino acids. The CDR3 loop reads CASSAQGATYEQYF. The CDR3 DNA reads TGTGCCAGCAGCGCACAGGGGGCGACCTACGAGCAGTACTTC.

This chain joins TRBV27 and TRBJ2-1, with a tentative D call TRBD1 (6 bases). This CDR3 is built from 16 residues. The V and J ends lost 4 bases and 6 bases respectively, with 19 bases between them. Germline V CDR1 and CDR2: MNHEY, SMNVEV (reference sequence). This CDR3 is CASSYSRNRAGNEQFF. As DNA, the CDR3 is TGTGCCAGCAGTTATTCCCGGAACAGGGCTGGCAATGAGCAGTTCTTC.

This clone was picked up a small number of times. The chain is built from TRBV7-9 and TRBJ1-1; 9 bases map to TRBD1. V was pared by 5 bases and J by 4 bases, with 8 bases of the junction left unmatched. CDR1 and CDR2 (germline): SEHNR, FQNEAQ (reference sequence). This CDR3 is built from 15 residues. This CDR3 is CASSRDRAGGTEAFF. CDR3 coding DNA: TGTGCCAGCAGCCGGGACAGGGCGGGGGGCACTGAAGCTTTCTTT.

This sequence joins TRBV4-1 and TRBJ2-1; TRBD1 agrees at 9 bases. The ends lost 6 bases at V and 7 bases at J; junction bases unmatched: 13. Germline V gives CDR1 MGHRA, CDR2 YSYEKL. This CDR3 region has 16 residues. CDR3 in DNA: TGCGCCAGCAGGCAGGTAGTGGGGACAGGGCCGAATGAGCAGTTCTTC. It codes for CASRQVVGTGPNEQFF.

For the CDR3, the DNA is TGTGCCAGTACAGGGATGACTAATGAAAAACTGTTTTTT. It yields the protein CASTGMTNEKLFF. V is TRBV10-3 and J is TRBJ1-4; tentative D call: TRBD1 (6 bases). Looked up from germline, CDR1 is ENHRY and CDR2 is SYGVKD. The CDR3 consists of 13 residues. The V and J ends lost 10 bases and 2 bases respectively, with 11 bases between them.

The V call is TRBV18, the J call TRBJ2-7, with 8 bases lining up with TRBD1. J gave up 1 base and V 5 bases, and 7 bases lay outside the gene matches. From germline, CDR1 is KGHSH and CDR2 LQKENI. This CDR3 spans 15 amino acids. As DNA, the CDR3 is TGTGCCAGCTCAGAACAGGGGGTTTTTTCCTACGAGCAGTACTTC. Translated, it gives CASSEQGVFSYEQYF.

This clone was observed a single time. The chain recombines TRBV27 with TRBJ2-7; 7 positions agree with TRBD2. CDR1 is MNHEY and CDR2 is SMNVEV in the germline V gene (reference sequence). V dropped 2 bases and J dropped 3; count of bases not matched to a gene: 7. This CDR3 has 15 residues. The CDR3 sequence is CASSLHGGSDYEQYF. The DNA of the CDR3 is TGTGCCAGCAGTTTACACGGGGGGTCGGACTACGAGCAGTACTTC.

CDR3 DNA sequence: TGTGCCTGGAGTAGAGCTGGCGAGCAGTACTTC. Protein: CAWSRAGEQYF. The chain couples TRBV30 to TRBJ2-7; D is undetermined. The germline CDR1 and CDR2 sequences are GTSNPN and SVGIG (reference sequence). The V end was cut by 2 bases, the J end by 6 bases, with 8 bases between. The CDR3 length is 11 residues.

The chain uses TRBV11-3 and TRBJ1-2; tentative D call: TRBD1 (6 bases). Germline values: CDR1 SGHNT, CDR2 YENEEA. The V and J ends lost 5 bases and 2 bases respectively, with 18 bases between them. The CDR3 extends over 16 amino acids. CDR3 DNA sequence: TGTGCCAGCAGCCCCGGGGGGGCTCGTGGAAACTATGGCTACACCTTC. It translates to CASSPGGARGNYGYTF.

The V and J genes are TRBV5-6 and TRBJ2-3; 12 nucleotides line up with TRBD2. There are 18 residues in the CDR3. Germline lookup yields CDR1 SGHDT and CDR2 YYEEEE. Trimming at V came to 2 bases and at J to 6 bases, leaving 13 bases not matched to a gene. CDR3 in DNA: TGTGCCAGCAGCTTTGGGATAGGACTAGCGGGAACAGGGGATACGCAGTATTTT. Encoded protein: CASSFGIGLAGTGDTQYF.

This chain joins TRBV2 and TRBJ1-6, with D possibly TRBD1 on 6 matching bases. The length of the CDR3 is 15 residues. The V end was cut by 3 bases, the J end by 9 bases, with 15 bases between. CDR1 SNHLY and CDR2 FYNNEI come from the germline V gene. For the CDR3, the DNA is TGTGCCAGCAGTGACCACAGGGTCGGTAGTTCACCCCTCCACTTT. Protein: CASSDHRVGSSPLHF.

The chain combines TRBV4-1 with TRBJ1-5, with D unclear. V lost 5 bases and J lost 3, with 14 bases in between. Looked up from germline, CDR1 is MGHRA and CDR2 is YSYEKL. The length of the CDR3 is 15 residues. CDR3 protein: CASSARYGFNQPQHF. In DNA form, the CDR3 reads TGCGCCAGCAGCGCAAGATACGGGTTCAATCAGCCCCAGCATTTT.

The rearrangement uses TRBV30 and TRBJ1-5, with 11 bases aligning to TRBD1. CDR1 is GTSNPN, CDR2 SVGIG, per germline (reference sequence). CDR3 length: 15 residues. Losses at the gene ends were 2 bases for V and 4 bases for J; bases not matched to a gene: 4. This chain's CDR3 is CAWSKGTGGNQPQHF. The CDR3 coding sequence is TGTGCCTGGAGTAAGGGGACAGGGGGTAATCAGCCCCAGCATTTT.

Regarding this clone: At one boundary the junction diverges from the germline segment, which might be a read error. The chain couples TRBV3-1 (or the pseudogene TRBV3-2) to TRBJ2-1; 7 positions match TRBD2. Germline-derived CDR1 and CDR2 are LGHDT and YNNKEL (reference sequence). The CDR3 loop spans 16 amino acids. In nucleotides, the CDR3 is TGTGCCAGCACCCAACGAATCGCGGGAGTAGTAGTGGAGCAGTTCTTC. Protein product: CASTQRIAGVVVEQFF.

V usage is TRBV29-1 and J usage is TRBJ1-1; D is uncertain. This CDR3 comprises 13 residues. Per the germline V gene, CDR1 is SQVTM and CDR2 is ANQGSEA. V was shortened by 4 bases and J by 5 bases, with 14 bases between the two germline ends. This chain's CDR3 is CSVAAGAGTEAFF. In nucleotides, the CDR3 is TGCAGCGTTGCGGCGGGAGCGGGAACTGAAGCTTTCTTT.

The chain employs TRBV7-9 and TRBJ1-1; tentatively, D is TRBD1 (6 bases). CDR3 size: 14 residues. With 5 bases removed from V and 2 bases from J, the gap between germline ends came to 12 bases. Germline-derived CDR1 and CDR2 are SEHNR and FQNEAQ (reference sequence). CDR3 loop: CASSLRTANTEAFF. The CDR3 nucleotides read TGTGCCAGCAGCCTCCGGACAGCCAACACTGAAGCTTTCTTT.

The V call is TRBV5-6, the J call TRBJ2-3, with 12 bases aligning to TRBD2. Germline-derived CDR1 and CDR2 are SGHDT and YYEEEE. V dropped 1 base and J dropped 5; count of bases not matched to a gene: 5. The CDR3 has 16 amino acids. CDR3 sequence reads: CASSLSSGRARDTQYF. In nucleotides, the CDR3 is TGTGCCAGCAGCTTGTCTAGCGGGAGGGCCAGAGATACGCAGTATTTT.

The CDR3 DNA reads as TGTGCCAGCAGCCCGCGACAGCCCTCCCATGCACCAGATACGCAGTATTTT. This codes for CASSPRQPSHAPDTQYF. J is TRBJ2-3 and V is TRBV9; D possibly corresponds to TRBD1 (5 bases). The germline CDR1 and CDR2 sequences are SGDLS and YYNGEE. Trimming took off 4 bases at V and 4 bases at J, with 22 bases between the two ends. This CDR3 comprises 17 residues.

This clone was seen ten or more times. The chain recombines TRBV5-1 with TRBJ1-2; D remains ambiguous. CDR3 length equals 13 residues. Trimming shortened V by 0 bases and J by 4 bases, and 7 bases separated the two germline ends. Germline lookup yields CDR1 SGHRS and CDR2 YFSETQ. The CDR3, as DNA: TGCGCCAGCAGCTTGGCGCCGGTCTATGGCTACACCTTC. It translates to CASSLAPVYGYTF. Full variable domain (outside the CDR3, taken from reference TRBV5-1 and TRBJ1-2): KAGVTQTPRYLIKTRGQQVTLSCSPISGHRSVSWYQQTPGQGLQFLFEYFSETQRNKGNFPGRFSGRQFSNSRSEMNVSTLELGDSALYLCASSLAPVYGYTFGSGTRLTVV.

The chain combines TRBV7-9 with TRBJ1-5; tentatively, D is TRBD1 (6 bases). This CDR3 is built from 16 residues. In germline, CDR1 is SEHNR, CDR2 FQNEAQ (reference sequence). V lost 1 base and J lost 8, with 18 bases in between. The CDR3 sequence: CASSLGRGGLFEPQHF. DNA of the CDR3: TGTGCCAGCAGCTTAGGAAGGGGGGGCCTCTTCGAGCCCCAGCATTTT.